The next 15 T cell receptor beta chains were all read from a single sample in a study of OX40 agonist ivuxolimab in advanced cancers. Data came from immunoSEQ multiplex PCR; TCRdb stores just in-frame clones and leaves some out. The table has about 90,000 clones, 75% to 95% seen once. The material was CD4+ or CD8+ T cells sorted from blood, obtained in a trial of the OX40 agonist ivuxolimab. These receptors all come from an adult with an advanced solid tumor such as melanoma, head and neck, liver or kidney cancer.

The V and J genes are TRBV5-1 and TRBJ1-1; D is uncertain. CDR3 length equals 13 residues. Per the germline V gene, CDR1 is SGHRS and CDR2 is YFSETQ. V lost 6 bases and J lost 0, with 9 bases in between. CDR3 region: CASNEGMNTEAFF. CDR3 in DNA: TGCGCCAGCAATGAGGGAATGAACACTGAAGCTTTCTTT.

This chain joins TRBV5-1 and TRBJ2-5; no reliable D call. V lost 0 bases, J lost 2 bases, and 5 bases lay in between. This CDR3 has 13 residues. Germline V gene sequence: CDR1 SGHRS, CDR2 YFSETQ. The CDR3 region is CASSLGGQETQYF. The DNA of the CDR3 is TGCGCCAGCAGCTTGGGAGGTCAAGAGACCCAGTACTTC.

This clone was seen more than once but under ten times. This chain connects TRBV4-1 to TRBJ1-2; 7 bases align to TRBD1. The V and J ends lost 0 bases and 0 bases, in that order; junction bases with no gene match: 1. This CDR3 has 15 residues. Germline CDR1 is MGHRA and CDR2 is YSYEKL. Here the CDR3 DNA reads TGCGCCAGCAGCCAAGATGACAGGGCTAACTATGGCTACACCTTC. Its protein product is CASSQDDRANYGYTF.

The V and J genes are TRBV7-3 and TRBJ2-1; a weak D match, TRBD1 (5 bases). There are 13 residues in the CDR3. Trimming shortened V by 3 bases and J by 4 bases, and 7 bases separated the two germline ends. The germline CDR1 and CDR2 sequences are SGHTA and FQGTGA. CDR3 nucleotide sequence: TGTGCCAGCAGCTTTAACAGGTACAATGAGCAGTTCTTC. Its translation: CASSFNRYNEQFF. The full variable domain, rest sourced from reference TRBV7-3 and TRBJ2-1, is GAGVSQTPSNKVTEKGKYVELRCDPISGHTALYWYRQSLGQGPEFLIYFQGTGAADDSGLPNDRFFAVRPEGSVSTLKIQRTERGDSAVYLCASSFNRYNEQFFGPGTRLTVL.

This clone was detected only a few times. The CDR3 sequence: CASSEAPGQGPYEQYF. The CDR3 DNA reads as TGTGCCAGCAGTGAAGCGCCGGGACAGGGCCCCTACGAGCAGTACTTC. The rearrangement joins TRBV6-1 to TRBJ2-7, with TRBD1 identical over 9 bases. In germline, CDR1 is MNHNS, CDR2 SASEGT. Germline trimming cut 0 bases from V and 2 bases from J; bases unmatched to any gene: 5. The length of the CDR3 is 16 residues.

This clone has more than one count but fewer than ten. This sequence joins TRBV7-9 and TRBJ2-2; D ambiguous. Germline lookup yields CDR1 SEHNR and CDR2 FQNEAQ (reference sequence). Trimming cost V 2 bases and J 5 bases, with 6 bases left between them. This CDR3 is 13 amino acids long. This CDR3 is CASSLKGTGELFF. The CDR3 nucleotides read TGTGCCAGCAGCTTAAAGGGAACCGGGGAGCTGTTTTTT.

The chain couples TRBV5-1 to TRBJ2-1; 7 bases align to TRBD1. The CDR3 consists of 14 residues. Germline V gene sequence: CDR1 SGHRS, CDR2 YFSETQ. Unmatched junction bases numbered 5, after V lost 4 bases and J lost 4 bases. CDR3 loop: CASSPRDSYNEQFF. The CDR3, as DNA: TGCGCCAGCAGCCCCCGGGACAGTTACAATGAGCAGTTCTTC.

V gene TRBV28 combines with J gene TRBJ2-7, with 10 positions matching TRBD2. From germline, CDR1 is MDHEN and CDR2 SYDVKM. The CDR3 loop spans 17 amino acids. The V and J ends lost 7 bases and 1 base, in that order; junction bases with no gene match: 13. CDR3 nucleotide sequence: TGTGCCAGCACCGAGCGGGAGGGCCGGGAAAGGTCCTACGAGCAGTACTTC. It codes for CASTEREGRERSYEQYF.

This sequence joins TRBV5-6 and TRBJ2-4; 12 nucleotides line up with TRBD2. CDR3 size: 19 residues. The ends lost 4 bases at V and 6 bases at J; junction bases unmatched: 17. From germline, CDR1 is SGHDT and CDR2 YYEEEE. CDR3 loop: CASSPGATSGSPAVNIQYF. Here the CDR3 DNA reads TGTGCCAGCAGCCCCGGAGCGACTAGCGGGAGCCCAGCCGTAAACATTCAGTACTTC.

The CDR3 sequence: CASRQGRDQPQHF. The DNA of the CDR3 is TGTGCCAGCAGGCAGGGGAGGGATCAGCCCCAGCATTTT. The chain has TRBV6-5 and TRBJ1-5, with D maybe TRBD1 (6 bases). V gave up 6 bases and J gave up 5 bases, with 11 bases separating them. Germline V lookup: CDR1 MNHEY, CDR2 SVGAGI. CDR3 size: 13 residues.

V is TRBV11-1 and J is TRBJ2-1; D not certain. Germline CDR1 reads SGHAT; CDR2 reads FQDESV (reference sequence). This CDR3 contains 18 residues. Trimming removed 6 bases at V and 0 bases at J, with 21 bases between. Written as DNA, the CDR3 is TGTGCCAGCAGACCAGGCGGCCGGAGAACGAGCTCCTACAATGAGCAGTTCTTC. It codes for CASRPGGRRTSSYNEQFF.

The gene calls are TRBV7-9 and TRBJ2-1; tentative D call: TRBD1 (5 bases). This CDR3 has 13 residues. Germline CDR1 is SEHNR and CDR2 is FQNEAQ (reference sequence). V lost 3 bases and J 3 bases, leaving 6 bases between the germline ends. CDR3 amino acids: CASSFQGYNEQFF. CDR3 coding DNA: TGTGCCAGCAGCTTTCAGGGCTACAATGAGCAGTTCTTC. The full variable domain, in which reference TRBV7-9 and TRBJ2-1 provide the parts outside the CDR3, is DTGVSQNPRHKITKRGQNVTFRCDPISEHNRLYWYRQTLGQGPEFLTYFQNEAQLEKSRLLSDRFSAERPKGSFSTLEIQRTEQGDSAMYLCASSFQGYNEQFFGPGTRLTVL.

Written as DNA, the CDR3 is TGTGCCAGCAGTTACTTGCGAGCGCCCTACGAGCAGTACTTC. Protein sequence: CASSYLRAPYEQYF. This chain joins TRBV6-5 and TRBJ2-7; no firm D call. CDR1 and CDR2 (germline): MNHEY, SVGAGI. Trimming cost V 1 base and J 2 bases, with 9 bases left between them. The CDR3 contains 14 residues.

The chain couples TRBV4-1 to TRBJ1-2, with 9 bases aligning to TRBD1. The junction had 3 bases not matched to a gene; V was cut back by 1 base and J by 0 bases. CDR1 is MGHRA, CDR2 YSYEKL, per germline. This CDR3 comprises 16 residues. CDR3 residues: CASSQATGGSNYGYTF. The CDR3 DNA follows: TGCGCCAGCAGCCAAGCGACAGGGGGTTCTAACTATGGCTACACCTTC.

CDR3 sequence: CASSFRQGADEQFF. DNA of the CDR3: TGTGCCAGCAGCTTCCGACAGGGGGCTGATGAGCAGTTCTTC. The chain employs TRBV7-9 and TRBJ2-1; 10 bases agree with TRBD1. This CDR3 contains 14 residues. V gave up 3 bases and J gave up 8 bases; unmatched junction bases: 4. Germline V gives CDR1 SEHNR, CDR2 FQNEAQ (reference sequence). Supplemented by reference TRBV7-9 and TRBJ2-1, the full variable domain reads DTGVSQNPRHKITKRGQNVTFRCDPISEHNRLYWYRQTLGQGPEFLTYFQNEAQLEKSRLLSDRFSAERPKGSFSTLEIQRTEQGDSAMYLCASSFRQGADEQFFGPGTRLTVL.